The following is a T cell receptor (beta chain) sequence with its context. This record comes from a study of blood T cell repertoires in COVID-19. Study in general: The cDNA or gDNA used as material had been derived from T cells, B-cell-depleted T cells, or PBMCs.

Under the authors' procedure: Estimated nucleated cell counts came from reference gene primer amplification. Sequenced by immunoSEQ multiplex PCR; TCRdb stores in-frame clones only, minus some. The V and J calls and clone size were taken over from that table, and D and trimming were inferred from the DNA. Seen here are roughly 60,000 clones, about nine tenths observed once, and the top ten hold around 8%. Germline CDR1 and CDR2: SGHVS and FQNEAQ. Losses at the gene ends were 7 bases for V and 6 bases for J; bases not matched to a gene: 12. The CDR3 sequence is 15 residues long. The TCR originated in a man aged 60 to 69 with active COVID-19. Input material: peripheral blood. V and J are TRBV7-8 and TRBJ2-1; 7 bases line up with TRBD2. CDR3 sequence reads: CASNLRLAGGNEQFF. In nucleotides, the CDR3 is TGTGCCAGCAACTTGAGACTAGCCGGAGGCAATGAGCAGTTCTTC. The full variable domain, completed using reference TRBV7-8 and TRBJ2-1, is GAGVSQSPRYKVAKRGQDVALRCDPISGHVSLFWYQQALGQGPEFLTYFQNEAQLDKSGLPSDRFFAERPEGSVSTLKIQRTQQEDSAVYLCASNLRLAGGNEQFFGPGTRLTVL.